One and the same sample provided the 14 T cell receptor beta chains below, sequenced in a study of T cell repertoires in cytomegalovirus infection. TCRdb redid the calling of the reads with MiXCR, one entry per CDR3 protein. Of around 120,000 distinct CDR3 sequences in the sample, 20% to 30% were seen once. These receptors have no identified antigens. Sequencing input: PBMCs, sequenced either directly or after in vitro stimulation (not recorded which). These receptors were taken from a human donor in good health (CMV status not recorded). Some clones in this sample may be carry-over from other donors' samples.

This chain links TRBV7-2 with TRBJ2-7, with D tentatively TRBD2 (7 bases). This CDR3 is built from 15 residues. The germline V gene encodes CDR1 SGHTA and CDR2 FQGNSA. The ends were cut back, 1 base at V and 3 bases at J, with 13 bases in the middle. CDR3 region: CASSLEGGVYYEQYF. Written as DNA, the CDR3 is TGTGCCAGCAGCTTAGAGGGGGGGGTATACTACGAGCAGTACTTC.

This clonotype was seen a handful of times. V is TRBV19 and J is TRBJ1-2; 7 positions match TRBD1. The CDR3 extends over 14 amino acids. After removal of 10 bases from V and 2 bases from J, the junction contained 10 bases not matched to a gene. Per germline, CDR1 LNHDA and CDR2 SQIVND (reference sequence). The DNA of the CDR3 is TGTGCCACCCGCGCCGGGACAGCGAACTATGGCTACACCTTC. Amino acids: CATRAGTANYGYTF.

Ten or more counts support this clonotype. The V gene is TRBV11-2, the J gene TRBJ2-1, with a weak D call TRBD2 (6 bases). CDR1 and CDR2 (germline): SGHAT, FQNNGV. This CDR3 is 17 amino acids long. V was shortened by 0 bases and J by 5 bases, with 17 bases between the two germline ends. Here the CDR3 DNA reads TGTGCCAGCAGCTTAGAGCGTCCGGGAGTGTTTAACAATGAGCAGTTCTTC. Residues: CASSLERPGVFNNEQFF.

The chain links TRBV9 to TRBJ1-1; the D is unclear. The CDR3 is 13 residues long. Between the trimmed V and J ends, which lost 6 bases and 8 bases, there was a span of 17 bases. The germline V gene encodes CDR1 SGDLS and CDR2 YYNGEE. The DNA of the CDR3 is TGTGCCAGCACTAGAGGAACGGGCTCCGAAGCTTTCTTT. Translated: CASTRGTGSEAFF.

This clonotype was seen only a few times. The CDR3 DNA follows: TGTGCCAGCAGAGGGACTAGCGGGAGGGCCGGTCGCACAGATACGCAGTATTTT. Residues: CASRGTSGRAGRTDTQYF. This chain uses TRBV2 with TRBJ2-3; 16 nucleotides line up with TRBD2. The V and J ends lost 6 bases and 1 base, in that order; junction bases with no gene match: 7. Germline V gives CDR1 SNHLY, CDR2 FYNNEI. The CDR3 length is 18 residues.

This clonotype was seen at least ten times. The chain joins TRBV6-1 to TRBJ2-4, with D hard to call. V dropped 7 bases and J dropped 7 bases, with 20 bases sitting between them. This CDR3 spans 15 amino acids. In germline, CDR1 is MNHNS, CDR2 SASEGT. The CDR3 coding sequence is TGTGCCAGCAACGAGTGGGATAGGATGGGGAACATTCAGTACTTC. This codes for CASNEWDRMGNIQYF.

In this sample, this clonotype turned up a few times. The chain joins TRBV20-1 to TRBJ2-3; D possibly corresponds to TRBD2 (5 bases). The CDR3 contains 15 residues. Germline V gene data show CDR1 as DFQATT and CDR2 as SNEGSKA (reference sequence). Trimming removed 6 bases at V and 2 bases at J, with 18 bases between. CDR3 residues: CSAIQRSGVTDTQYF. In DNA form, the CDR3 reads TGCAGTGCCATTCAGAGGTCCGGGGTCACAGATACGCAGTATTTT.

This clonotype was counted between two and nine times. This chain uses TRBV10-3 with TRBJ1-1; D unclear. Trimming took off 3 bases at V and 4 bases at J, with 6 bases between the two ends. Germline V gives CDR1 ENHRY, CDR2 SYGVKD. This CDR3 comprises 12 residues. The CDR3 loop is CAISDQSTEAFF. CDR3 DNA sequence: TGTGCCATCAGTGATCAAAGCACTGAAGCTTTCTTT.

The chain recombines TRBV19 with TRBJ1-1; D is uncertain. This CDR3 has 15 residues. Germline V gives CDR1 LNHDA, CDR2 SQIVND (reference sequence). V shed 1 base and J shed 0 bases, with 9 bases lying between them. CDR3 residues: CASSIGATMNTEAFF. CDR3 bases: TGTGCCAGTAGTATAGGAGCGACCATGAACACTGAAGCTTTCTTT.

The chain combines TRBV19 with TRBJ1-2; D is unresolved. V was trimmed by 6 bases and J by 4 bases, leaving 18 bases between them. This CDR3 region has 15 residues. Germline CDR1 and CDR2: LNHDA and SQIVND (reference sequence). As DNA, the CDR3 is TGTGCCAGTAGGATTTGGGCAGAGGGAGGCTATGGCTACACCTTC. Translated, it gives CASRIWAEGGYGYTF. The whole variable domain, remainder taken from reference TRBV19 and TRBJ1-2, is DGGITQSPKYLFRKEGQNVTLSCEQNLNHDAMYWYRQDPGQGLRLIYYSQIVNDFQKGDIAEGYSVSREKKESFPLTVTSAQKNPTAFYLCASRIWAEGGYGYTFGSGTRLTVV.

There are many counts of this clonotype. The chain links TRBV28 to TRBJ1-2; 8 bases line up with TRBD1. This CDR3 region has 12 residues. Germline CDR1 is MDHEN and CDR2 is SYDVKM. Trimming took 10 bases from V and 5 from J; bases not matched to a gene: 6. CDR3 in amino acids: CATSTGEYGYTF. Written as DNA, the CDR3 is TGTGCCACGTCGACAGGGGAATATGGCTACACCTTC.

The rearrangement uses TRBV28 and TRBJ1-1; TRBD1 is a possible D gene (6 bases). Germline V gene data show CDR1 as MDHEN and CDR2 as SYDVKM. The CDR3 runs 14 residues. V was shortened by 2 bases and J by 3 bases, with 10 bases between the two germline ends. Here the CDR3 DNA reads TGTGCCAGCAGTTTAAGCGGGACATACACTGAAGCTTTCTTT. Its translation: CASSLSGTYTEAFF. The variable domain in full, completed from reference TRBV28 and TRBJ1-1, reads DVKVTQSSRYLVKRTGEKVFLECVQDMDHENMFWYRQDPGLGLRLIYFSYDVKMKEKGDIPEGYSVSREKKERFSLILESASTNQTSMYLCASSLSGTYTEAFFGQGTRLTVV.

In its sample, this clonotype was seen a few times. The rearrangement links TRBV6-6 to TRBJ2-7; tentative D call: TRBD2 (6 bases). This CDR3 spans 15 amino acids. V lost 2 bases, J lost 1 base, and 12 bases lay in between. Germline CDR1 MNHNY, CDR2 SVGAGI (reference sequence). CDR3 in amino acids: CASSYGPGVSYEQYF. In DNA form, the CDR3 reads TGTGCCAGCAGTTACGGCCCGGGAGTATCCTACGAGCAGTACTTC.

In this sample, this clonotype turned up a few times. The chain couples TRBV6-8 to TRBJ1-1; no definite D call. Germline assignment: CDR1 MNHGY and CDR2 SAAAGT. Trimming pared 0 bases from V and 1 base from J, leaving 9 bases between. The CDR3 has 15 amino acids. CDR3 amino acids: CASSYSIEQNTEAFF. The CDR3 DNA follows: TGTGCCAGCAGTTACTCGATCGAGCAGAACACTGAAGCTTTCTTT.